This T cell receptor beta chain was recovered during a study of T cell responses to AZD1222 COVID-19 vaccine. Study-wide results and limits: Along spike, vaccine-associated CD4 TCRs were found throughout, with dominance at 160-218 and 743-854.

This clone came up once. The antigen remains unidentified. Looked up from germline, CDR1 is MNHEY and CDR2 is SVGAGI. The CDR3 length is 12 residues. V dropped 8 bases and J dropped 6 bases, with 14 bases sitting between them. Sequencing was performed with immunoSEQ multiplex PCR; in TCRdb, only in-frame clones are kept and a portion is missing. The top ten hold 5.5% to 9% of the sample, which has fewer than 85,000 clones, around 90% seen once. Sequencing was performed on peripheral blood, taken on day 0 of MenACWY control vaccination. This sequence originates from an adult in good health. This sequence joins TRBV6-5 and TRBJ2-7; D is ambiguous. CDR3 in DNA: TGTGCCAGCGTAGACCCCAGTGGCGAGCAGTACTTC. This translates into CASVDPSGEQYF.